This entry is about one TCR beta chain. Its antigen remains unidentified. These data belong to a study of Ad26.COV2.S vaccination and SARS-CoV-2 variants. The data were produced by immunoSEQ multiplex PCR, yet TCRdb's version contains in-frame clones alone and is incomplete. The table records 87,000 or so clones, roughly 85% of them present only once. Study results and limitations: Responses of T cells in total may have been underestimated by the TCR breadth and depth analyses. Placebo recipients and vaccine recipients were similar in non-spike TCR breadth. Post-vaccination spike-specific CD8+ and CD4+ T cell responses reportedly had substantial breadth. The study found higher spike-specific TCR breadth in vaccine than placebo recipients.

Between the trimmed V and J ends, which lost 4 bases and 0 bases, there was a span of 16 bases. In germline, CDR1 is SGHNT, CDR2 YENEEA. The CDR3 contains 17 residues. The receptor's source is a human donor who had recovered from COVID-19. The chain combines TRBV11-3 with TRBJ1-3; no clear D gene. This specimen was peripheral blood, taken after recovery from COVID-19. CDR3: CASSSSWATVSGNTIYF. The CDR3 region has the DNA TGTGCCAGCAGCTCCTCGTGGGCCACGGTCTCTGGAAACACCATATATTTT.